The 28 T cell receptor beta chains given below trace back to one sample, sequenced in a study of PD-L1 blockade in urothelial cancer. Time point described: pretreatment peripheral blood. Using immunoSEQ multiplex PCR, the repertoire was profiled, and TCRdb retains in-frame clones only, with some absent. Among about 37,000 clones listed, over 70% were seen once. The source material was PBMCs, sampled around atezolizumab (anti-PD-L1) treatment. These receptors all stem from a man in his sixties with urothelial cancer.

The chain joins TRBV18 to TRBJ2-7; 9 bases match TRBD1. Looked up from germline, CDR1 is KGHSH and CDR2 is LQKENI. The CDR3 totals 15 residues. J lost 3 bases, V lost 4 bases, and 7 bases had no gene match. DNA of the CDR3: TGTGCCAGCTCACAGCGTTCGGGACAGGGCTACGAGCAGTACTTC. It translates to CASSQRSGQGYEQYF.

The genes are TRBV5-1 and TRBJ2-3, with D possibly TRBD2 on 6 matching bases. CDR1 is SGHRS, CDR2 YFSETQ, per germline. There are 16 residues in the CDR3. Trimming removed 4 bases at V and 2 bases at J, with 17 bases between. The CDR3 sequence is CASSLAGGIVTDTQYF. As DNA, the CDR3 is TGCGCCAGCAGCCTGGCGGGCGGGATAGTCACAGATACGCAGTATTTT.

The rearrangement uses TRBV6-1 and TRBJ2-3, with 12 bases aligning to TRBD2. There are 17 residues in the CDR3. V gave up 1 base and J gave up 0 bases; unmatched junction bases: 2. CDR1 and CDR2 (germline): MNHNS, SASEGT. DNA for the CDR3: TGTGCCAGCAGTGAAGGGCTAGCGGGAGGGAGCACAGATACGCAGTATTTT. Translating gives CASSEGLAGGSTDTQYF.

V is TRBV28 and J is TRBJ1-4, with a weak D call TRBD1 (6 bases). CDR1 and CDR2 (germline): MDHEN, SYDVKM. There are 13 residues in the CDR3. The V gene lost 8 bases and the J gene lost 4 bases, with 11 bases spanning the gap. This CDR3 is CASEDRHNEKLFF. DNA for the CDR3: TGTGCCAGCGAGGACAGACATAATGAAAAACTGTTTTTT.

V gene TRBV29-1 combines with J gene TRBJ1-5; no reliable D call. The germline CDR1 and CDR2 sequences are SQVTM and ANQGSEA. The CDR3 spans 14 residues. V was shortened by 6 bases and J by 0 bases, with 12 bases between the two germline ends. CDR3 sequence reads: CSVLTDNSNQPQHF. The CDR3 DNA follows: TGCAGCGTCCTAACCGACAATAGCAATCAGCCCCAGCATTTT. The full variable domain, its missing parts supplied by reference TRBV29-1 and TRBJ1-5, is SAVISQKPSRDICQRGTSLTIQCQVDSQVTMMFWYRQQPGQSLTLIATANQGSEATYESGFVIDKFPISRPNLTFSTLTVSNMSPEDSSIYLCSVLTDNSNQPQHFGDGTRLSIL.

V and J are TRBV11-2 and TRBJ2-2, with 9 bases identical to TRBD2. This CDR3 is built from 16 residues. CDR1 SGHAT and CDR2 FQNNGV come from the germline V gene. V dropped 5 bases and J dropped 2; count of bases not matched to a gene: 6. The DNA for the CDR3 is TGTGCCAGCAGCCGTCGCGGGAGGGCTAACACCGGGGAGCTGTTTTTT. It specifies CASSRRGRANTGELFF.

V usage is TRBV10-3 and J usage is TRBJ2-1; tentatively, D is TRBD1 (6 bases). CDR3 length equals 16 residues. Looked up from germline, CDR1 is ENHRY and CDR2 is SYGVKD. The V end was cut by 0 bases, the J end by 7 bases, with 16 bases between. CDR3 in amino acids: CAISESGGGGSNEQFF. The CDR3 region has the DNA TGTGCCATCAGTGAGTCTGGCGGTGGGGGCTCGAATGAGCAGTTCTTC.

The chain has TRBV7-2 and TRBJ1-3; the D is unclear. Between the trimmed V and J ends, which lost 4 bases and 4 bases, there was a span of 11 bases. Germline V gives CDR1 SGHTA, CDR2 FQGNSA. This CDR3 contains 14 residues. The CDR3 sequence: CASSSGTRGNTIYF. Here the CDR3 DNA reads TGTGCCAGCAGCTCAGGCACTCGGGGAAACACCATATATTTT. Combining the CDR3 with reference TRBV7-2 and TRBJ1-3 gives the whole variable domain GAGVSQSPSNKVTEKGKDVELRCDPISGHTALYWYRQSLGQGLEFLIYFQGNSAPDKSGLPSDRFSAERTGGSVSTLTIQRTQQEDSAVYLCASSSGTRGNTIYFGEGSWLTVV.

The CDR3 bases are TGTGCCAGCAGTGATAAGTTAGCGGGAGGGAACACCGGGGAGCTGTTTTTT. As protein: CASSDKLAGGNTGELFF. V gene TRBV25-1 combines with J gene TRBJ2-2; 10 nucleotides line up with TRBD2. The germline V gene encodes CDR1 MGHDK and CDR2 SYGVNS. V was clipped by 3 bases and J by 1 base; unmatched bases: 5. The CDR3 sequence is 17 residues long.

The V and J genes are TRBV30 and TRBJ1-1; 9 nucleotides match TRBD1. This CDR3 region has 16 residues. The trim removed 3 bases at V and 3 bases at J, leaving 11 bases unmatched. Germline lookup yields CDR1 GTSNPN and CDR2 SVGIG (reference sequence). The chain's CDR3 is CAWREYRDRADTEAFF. CDR3 bases: TGTGCCTGGAGGGAGTACCGGGACAGGGCGGACACTGAAGCTTTCTTT.

The V and J genes are TRBV7-3 and TRBJ2-3; a possible D gene is TRBD2 (5 bases). V shed 6 bases and J shed 4 bases, with 17 bases lying between them. The germline V gene encodes CDR1 SGHTA and CDR2 FQGTGA. The CDR3 consists of 15 residues. In DNA, the CDR3 is TGTGCCAGCAGTCAAAGAGGGATCGGCCCAGATACGCAGTATTTT. Translation: CASSQRGIGPDTQYF.

The gene calls are TRBV2 and TRBJ2-7; 8 nucleotides align to TRBD2. The J segment lost 5 bases and the V segment lost 6 bases, leaving 6 bases of the junction unmatched. CDR1 is SNHLY and CDR2 is FYNNEI in the germline V gene. This CDR3 comprises 13 residues. CDR3 amino acids: CASRGLGVHEQYF. The CDR3 DNA sequence: TGTGCCAGCAGGGGACTAGGAGTCCACGAGCAGTACTTC.

The J gene is TRBJ2-7, the V gene TRBV14; the D gene is possibly TRBD2 (6 bases). Per the germline V gene, CDR1 is SGHDN and CDR2 is FVKESK. Trimming removed 1 base at V and 3 bases at J, with 13 bases between. This CDR3 has 15 residues. In DNA form, the CDR3 reads TGTGCCAGCAGCCAAGGGGGACTGGGGCTCTACGAGCAGTACTTC. Its translation: CASSQGGLGLYEQYF. Together with reference TRBV14 and TRBJ2-7, the CDR3 gives the full variable domain: EAGVTQFPSHSVIEKGQTVTLRCDPISGHDNLYWYRRVMGKEIKFLLHFVKESKQDESGMPNNRFLAERTGGTYSTLKVQPAELEDSGVYFCASSQGGLGLYEQYFGPGTRLTVT.

The gene calls are TRBV5-5 and TRBJ2-1; D ambiguous. Per the germline V gene, CDR1 is SGHKS and CDR2 is YYEKEE (reference sequence). This CDR3 is built from 14 residues. V lost 4 bases and J 6 bases, leaving 14 bases between the germline ends. The CDR3 DNA sequence: TGTGCCAGCAGCCCCCCTAGTTACTCCAATGAGCAGTTCTTC. Its translation: CASSPPSYSNEQFF.

The chain employs TRBV7-9 and TRBJ2-1; D remains unclear. Germline values: CDR1 SEHNR, CDR2 FQNEAQ (reference sequence). CDR3 size: 15 residues. V shed 2 bases and J shed 9 bases, with 17 bases lying between them. As DNA, the CDR3 is TGTGCCAGCAGCTTACCCCGGCGGCTAGGTGTTGAGCAGTTCTTC. It yields the protein CASSLPRRLGVEQFF.

This chain joins TRBV5-6 and TRBJ2-7; a weak D match, TRBD1 (6 bases). The CDR3 is 17 amino acids. V dropped 1 base and J dropped 3 bases, with 20 bases sitting between them. From germline, CDR1 is SGHDT and CDR2 YYEEEE. CDR3 coding DNA: TGTGCCAGCAGCTTGCCACAACAGGGAGTCTTCGGCTACGAGCAGTACTTC. Translating gives CASSLPQQGVFGYEQYF.

This clone was recorded a few times. The chain combines TRBV5-1 with TRBJ2-4; D might be TRBD2 (6 bases). Germline V gene sequence: CDR1 SGHRS, CDR2 YFSETQ. This CDR3 comprises 14 residues. V lost 0 bases and J 8 bases, leaving 12 bases between the germline ends. The CDR3 bases are TGCGCCAGCAGCTTGGCCACTAGCATAGACATTCAGTACTTC. It specifies CASSLATSIDIQYF.

This clone qualifies as medium-sized. This chain links TRBV6-5 with TRBJ1-1; possibly TRBD1 for D (6 bases). This CDR3 comprises 12 residues. V lost 11 bases to trimming and J lost 2 bases, with 12 bases between them. Germline lookup yields CDR1 MNHEY and CDR2 SVGAGI. The CDR3 region has the DNA TGTGCCGTGACCAGGGGTAACACTGAAGCTTTCTTT. Translated, it gives CAVTRGNTEAFF.

This chain joins TRBV10-3 and TRBJ1-6, with D maybe TRBD1 (6 bases). CDR1 ENHRY and CDR2 SYGVKD come from the germline V gene. The V end was cut by 10 bases, the J end by 4 bases, with 14 bases between. This CDR3 has 14 residues. The CDR3 protein is CASSAGAYNSPLHF. For the CDR3, the DNA is TGTGCCAGTTCTGCGGGGGCGTATAATTCACCCCTCCACTTT.

The chain joins TRBV6-1 to TRBJ1-2, with 8 bases that match TRBD1. The CDR3 loop spans 14 amino acids. V lost 5 bases and J lost 4; bases outside the gene matches: 6. Per the germline V gene, CDR1 is MNHNS and CDR2 is SASEGT. In DNA form, the CDR3 reads TGTGCCAGCAGTCCGTGGGACAGGTCCTATGGCTACACCTTC. Translation gives CASSPWDRSYGYTF.

The V call is TRBV5-4, the J call TRBJ2-1; tentative D call: TRBD2 (5 bases). This CDR3 region has 15 residues. Trimming took 0 bases from V and 5 from J, leaving 12 bases between them. The V gene's germline CDR1 is SGHNT and CDR2 YYREEE (reference sequence). The CDR3 DNA sequence: TGTGCCAGCAGCTTGGGTGAGAGGGTACACAATGAGCAGTTCTTC. It codes for CASSLGERVHNEQFF.

This clone was seen more than once but under ten times. The chain joins TRBV19 to TRBJ1-1; the D gene is possibly TRBD1 (5 bases). The CDR3 spans 14 residues. Germline CDR1 and CDR2: LNHDA and SQIVND (reference sequence). V lost 6 bases and J 4 bases, leaving 15 bases between the germline ends. The CDR3 DNA reads TGTGCCAGTAGCTCTCAGCAGGGAGGCACTGAAGCTTTCTTT. Translated: CASSSQQGGTEAFF.

The chain is built from TRBV9 and TRBJ1-2; the D gene is possibly TRBD1 (5 bases). CDR1 and CDR2 from the germline V gene are SGDLS and YYNGEE. CDR3 length equals 16 residues. Trimming removed 1 base from V and 6 bases from J, with 19 bases in between. The CDR3, as DNA: TGTGCCAGCAGCGTAACATCAGGGCGGGGTGGGCATGGCTACACCTTC. Amino acids: CASSVTSGRGGHGYTF.

The chain uses TRBV27 and TRBJ2-7; 14 positions match TRBD2. CDR1 and CDR2 (germline): MNHEY, SMNVEV (reference sequence). V was clipped by 6 bases and J by 7 bases; unmatched bases: 8. The CDR3 has 15 residues. This CDR3 is CASSQGTSGSDEQYF. The CDR3 nucleotides read TGTGCCAGCAGCCAAGGGACTAGCGGGAGTGATGAGCAGTACTTC.

Relative to its sample, this clone is medium-sized. The J gene is TRBJ2-7, the V gene TRBV4-3; possibly TRBD2 for D (6 bases). V was shortened by 3 bases and J by 1 base, with 13 bases between the two germline ends. This CDR3 is 15 amino acids long. CDR1 is LGHNA, CDR2 YSLEER, per germline. CDR3 in amino acids: CASSQGTAASYEQYF. The CDR3 region has the DNA TGCGCCAGCAGCCAGGGGACTGCCGCATCCTACGAGCAGTACTTC.

Sample share makes this clone medium-sized. This sequence joins TRBV6-5 and TRBJ1-2; TRBD1 might be the D (5 bases). CDR1 and CDR2 (germline): MNHEY, SVGAGI. Trimming took 6 bases from V and 5 from J, leaving 16 bases between them. This CDR3 contains 14 residues. The CDR3 coding sequence is TGTGCCAGCAGCCGCACGGGGGTTGGGTATGGCTACACCTTC. Its translation: CASSRTGVGYGYTF.

The rearrangement links TRBV18 to TRBJ2-5; D remains unclear. The V gene lost 6 bases and the J gene lost 1 base, with 9 bases spanning the gap. Per germline, CDR1 KGHSH and CDR2 LQKENI. This CDR3 region has 13 residues. CDR3 sequence (DNA): TGTGCCAGCTCCCAACAGTTCCAAGAGACCCAGTACTTC. The encoded protein is CASSQQFQETQYF.

The rearrangement joins TRBV27 to TRBJ1-2; 9 bases map to TRBD1. From germline, CDR1 is MNHEY and CDR2 SMNVEV (reference sequence). V gave up 5 bases and J gave up 5 bases; unmatched junction bases: 15. The CDR3 is 17 amino acids. CDR3 in amino acids: CASSHLGTGHFPYGYTF. The CDR3 coding sequence is TGTGCCAGCAGTCACCTCGGGACAGGGCATTTCCCTTATGGCTACACCTTC.